These 10 T cell receptor beta chains came from one sample sequenced in a study of CD8+ T cells in alopecia areata. Sequencing relied on a cDNA template that was reverse transcribed from extracted RNA. Profiling relied on immunoSEQ multiplex PCR, and the TCRdb table lists in-frame clones only, not all of them. The sample lists roughly 25,000 clones, about 50% occurring once. Sequencing input: NKG2D-high CD8+ T cells sorted from blood. Receptors originate from a human donor with alopecia areata.

As DNA, the CDR3 is TGTGCCAGCAGTGGAGGACTAGCGGGGGAGGGCAAAAACATTCAGTACTTC. Its protein is CASSGGLAGEGKNIQYF. The chain combines TRBV2 with TRBJ2-4, with 13 bases identical to TRBD2. Germline V CDR1 and CDR2: SNHLY, FYNNEI. Trimming removed 4 bases from V and 3 bases from J; junction bases left unmatched: 6. The CDR3 has 17 residues.

This clone was detected a few times. The chain joins TRBV28 to TRBJ2-2; D is undetermined. Germline V CDR1 and CDR2: MDHEN, SYDVKM. Trimming cost V 2 bases and J 2 bases, with 18 bases left between them. The CDR3 covers 18 residues. CDR3 sequence reads: CASSLDWSTIVNTGELFF. CDR3 DNA: TGTGCCAGCAGTTTAGATTGGAGTACAATCGTTAACACCGGGGAGCTGTTTTTT.

The chain recombines TRBV4-1 with TRBJ2-1; TRBD2 might be the D (6 bases). The V end lost 5 bases, the J end lost 5 bases, and 19 bases lay between the germline ends. The CDR3 covers 16 residues. Germline lookup yields CDR1 MGHRA and CDR2 YSYEKL. The CDR3 region is CASSSRRVGSDNEQFF. CDR3 bases: TGCGCCAGCAGCTCCCGGCGGGTCGGGAGCGACAATGAGCAGTTCTTC.

The V call is TRBV30, the J call TRBJ1-4; possibly TRBD1 for D (5 bases). The V end was cut by 4 bases, the J end by 8 bases, with 17 bases between. This CDR3 is 14 amino acids long. Germline assignment: CDR1 GTSNPN and CDR2 SVGIG (reference sequence). The CDR3 sequence: CAWTSTGTLEKLFF. In nucleotides, the CDR3 is TGTGCCTGGACCTCAACCGGGACTTTAGAAAAACTGTTTTTT.

V and J are TRBV5-6 and TRBJ2-3; maybe TRBD1 (6 bases). Deletions cut 1 base from V and 2 bases from J, with 14 bases between. Per the germline V gene, CDR1 is SGHDT and CDR2 is YYEEEE. The CDR3 covers 16 residues. The chain's CDR3 is CASSLWTAIPTDTQYF. The CDR3 bases are TGTGCCAGCAGCTTGTGGACAGCGATTCCCACAGATACGCAGTATTTT. Full variable domain (remainder filled in from reference TRBV5-6 and TRBJ2-3): DAGVTQSPTHLIKTRGQQVTLRCSPKSGHDTVSWYQQALGQGPQFIFQYYEEEERQRGNFPDRFSGHQFPNYSSELNVNALLLGDSALYLCASSLWTAIPTDTQYFGPGTRLTVL.

As for this clone: The same CDR3 can be traced to other DNA sequences in this sample. The V gene is TRBV28, the J gene TRBJ1-1; D is unclear. The CDR3 length is 15 residues. Trimming took off 2 bases at V and 1 base at J, with 11 bases between the two ends. CDR1 is MDHEN, CDR2 SYDVKM, per germline. The CDR3 nucleotides are TGTGCCAGCAGTTTAAGGCGGACTGGGAACACTGAAGCTTTCTTT. Translated, it gives CASSLRRTGNTEAFF. Together with reference TRBV28 and TRBJ1-1, the CDR3 gives the full variable domain: DVKVTQSSRYLVKRTGEKVFLECVQDMDHENMFWYRQDPGLGLRLIYFSYDVKMKEKGDIPEGYSVSREKKERFSLILESASTNQTSMYLCASSLRRTGNTEAFFGQGTRLTVV.

The V call is TRBV19, the J call TRBJ2-2; D not certain. The CDR3 runs 15 residues. V gave up 5 bases and J gave up 1 base, with 11 bases separating them. Germline V gene data show CDR1 as LNHDA and CDR2 as SQIVND (reference sequence). In DNA form, the CDR3 reads TGTGCCAGTAGTCCCGCCGGCAGGAACACCGGGGAGCTGTTTTTT. As protein: CASSPAGRNTGELFF.

This clone was recorded a few times. V usage is TRBV28 and J usage is TRBJ2-7, with 9 bases fitting TRBD1. This CDR3 is built from 13 residues. Germline V gene data show CDR1 as MDHEN and CDR2 as SYDVKM. The trim removed 8 bases at V and 4 bases at J, leaving 6 bases unmatched. CDR3 sequence reads: CASSGTGSYEQYF. The CDR3 DNA follows: TGTGCCAGCTCCGGGACAGGGTCTTACGAGCAGTACTTC.

This clone was recorded only once. The CDR3 nucleotides read TGTGCCAGCAGCTTACTAGGGGGGAACACTGAAGCTTTCTTT. Protein: CASSLLGGNTEAFF. This sequence joins TRBV7-3 and TRBJ1-1, with D possibly matching TRBD1 (6 bases). This CDR3 comprises 14 residues. The germline V and J ends were trimmed by 2 bases and 1 base, with 8 bases remaining between them. Germline lookup yields CDR1 SGHTA and CDR2 FQGTGA. Based on the CDR3 plus reference TRBV7-3 and TRBJ1-1, the full variable domain is GAGVSQTPSNKVTEKGKYVELRCDPISGHTALYWYRQSLGQGPEFLIYFQGTGAADDSGLPNDRFFAVRPEGSVSTLKIQRTERGDSAVYLCASSLLGGNTEAFFGQGTRLTVV.

The chain carries TRBV27 and TRBJ2-1; D gene uncertain. The CDR3 is made up of 15 amino acids. CDR1 MNHEY and CDR2 SMNVEV come from the germline V gene (reference sequence). V was shortened by 9 bases and J by 5 bases, with 20 bases between the two germline ends. For the CDR3, the DNA is TGTGCCAGGGGTTGGAGCTCCCCATCTCACAATGAGCAGTTCTTC. As protein: CARGWSSPSHNEQFF.